These 6 T cell receptor beta chains originate from one sample sequenced in a study of T cell repertoires in cytomegalovirus infection. A single record per CDR3 protein comes from TCRdb applying MiXCR to the reads. The table includes around 770,000 distinct CDR3 sequences, around 29% detected once. These receptors are not linked to any known antigen. The input for sequencing was cultured CD8+ T cells from PBMCs, taken from culture after CMV antigen stimulation. The receptor source for this set is a human donor in good health (CMV status not recorded). Some clones in this sample may be carry-over from other donors' samples.

There are a few counts of this clonotype. V is TRBV20-1 and J is TRBJ2-3, with 9 bases aligning to TRBD2. The CDR3 is 16 amino acids. Germline CDR1 and CDR2: DFQATT and SNEGSKA (reference sequence). Trimming at V came to 7 bases and at J to 3 bases, leaving 14 bases not matched to a gene. CDR3 coding DNA: TGCAGTGGTGGCGGGGGGGGCCTCTTTAGGACAGATACGCAGTATTTT. Its translation: CSGGGGGLFRTDTQYF.

The J gene is TRBJ2-1, the V gene TRBV6-6; tentatively, D is TRBD1 (5 bases). Germline loops: CDR1 MNHNY, CDR2 SVGAGI (reference sequence). The ends were cut back, 5 bases at V and 3 bases at J, with 11 bases in the middle. This CDR3 region has 14 residues. CDR3 amino acids: CASSTGHLYNEQFF. The DNA for the CDR3 is TGTGCCAGCAGTACAGGACATCTCTACAATGAGCAGTTCTTC.

This clonotype came up many times. This chain uses TRBV7-8 with TRBJ2-7, with TRBD1 matching over 7 bases. Germline assignment: CDR1 SGHVS and CDR2 FQNEAQ. The CDR3 extends over 15 amino acids. V was pared by 5 bases and J by 0 bases, with 7 bases of the junction left unmatched. The CDR3 reads CASSEPGQNSYEQYV. The CDR3 DNA follows: TGTGCCAGCAGCGAACCGGGACAGAACTCCTACGAGCAGTACGTC.

A word on this clonotype: A single base separates this from a much larger clone, so it may be a read error. The V gene is TRBV7-2, the J gene TRBJ1-6, with 10 positions matching TRBD1. The length of the CDR3 is 15 residues. V gave up 11 bases and J gave up 7 bases; unmatched junction bases: 11. Germline CDR1 is SGHTA and CDR2 is FQGNSA. The CDR3 region is CAGKTRGQGNSPLHF. The DNA for the CDR3 is TGTGCCGGCAAAACCAGGGGACAGGGGAATTCACCCCTCCACTTT.

The rearrangement uses TRBV5-1 and TRBJ2-1; TRBD2 is a possible D gene (5 bases). Germline V CDR1 and CDR2: SGHRS, YFSETQ. Deletions cut 0 bases from V and 4 bases from J, with 11 bases between. This CDR3 region has 15 residues. The CDR3 DNA follows: TGCGCCAGCAGCTTGGAGGGAGAAGAGTACAATGAGCAGTTCTTC. This sequence encodes CASSLEGEEYNEQFF. The whole variable domain, filled in from reference TRBV5-1 and TRBJ2-1, reads KAGVTQTPRYLIKTRGQQVTLSCSPISGHRSVSWYQQTPGQGLQFLFEYFSETQRNKGNFPGRFSGRQFSNSRSEMNVSTLELGDSALYLCASSLEGEEYNEQFFGPGTRLTVL.

This clonotype was picked up many times. The chain links TRBV10-3 to TRBJ1-1, with 9 nucleotides matching TRBD1. V shed 3 bases and J 3 bases; nucleotides not matched to a gene: 8. The CDR3 spans 16 residues. Germline values: CDR1 ENHRY, CDR2 SYGVKD. CDR3 region: CAISEPGQGWDTEAFF. The CDR3 DNA is TGTGCCATCAGTGAACCGGGACAGGGTTGGGACACTGAAGCTTTCTTT.